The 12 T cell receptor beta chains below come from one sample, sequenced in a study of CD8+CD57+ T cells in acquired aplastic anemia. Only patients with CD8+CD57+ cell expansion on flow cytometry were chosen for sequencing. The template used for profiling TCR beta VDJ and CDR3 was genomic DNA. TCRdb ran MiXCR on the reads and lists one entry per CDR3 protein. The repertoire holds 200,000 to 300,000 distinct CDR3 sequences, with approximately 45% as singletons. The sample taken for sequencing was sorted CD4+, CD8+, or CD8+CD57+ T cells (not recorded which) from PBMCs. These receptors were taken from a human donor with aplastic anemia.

Here the CDR3 DNA reads TGTGCCAGCAGCCTATCAGGACAGGGACTATCACCCCTCCACTTT. Protein sequence: CASSLSGQGLSPLHF. This chain connects TRBV7-9 to TRBJ1-6, with TRBD1 matching 8 bases. Losses at the gene ends were 5 bases for V and 10 bases for J; bases not matched to a gene: 10. The CDR3 sequence is 15 residues long. CDR1 and CDR2 from the germline V gene are SEHNR and FQNEAQ (reference sequence).

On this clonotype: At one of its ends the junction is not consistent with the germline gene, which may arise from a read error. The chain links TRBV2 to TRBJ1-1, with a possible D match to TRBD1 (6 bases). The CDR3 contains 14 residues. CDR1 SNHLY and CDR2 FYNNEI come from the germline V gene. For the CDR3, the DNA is TGTGCCAGCACGCCGGGACATCTGAACACTGAAGCTTCCTTT. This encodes CASTPGHLNTEASF. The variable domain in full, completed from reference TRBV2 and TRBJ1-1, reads EPEVTQTPSHQVTQMGQEVILRCVPISNHLYFYWYRQILGQKVEFLVSFYNNEISEKSEIFDDQFSVERPDGSNFTLKIRSTKLEDSAMYFCASTPGHLNTEASFGQGTRLTVV.

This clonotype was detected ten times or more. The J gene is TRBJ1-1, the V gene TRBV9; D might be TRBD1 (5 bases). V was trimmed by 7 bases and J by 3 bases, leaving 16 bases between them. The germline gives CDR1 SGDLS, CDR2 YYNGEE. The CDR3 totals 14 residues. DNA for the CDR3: TGTGCCAGCGGGACCCCCGCGGGGGACACTGAAGCTTTCTTT. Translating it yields CASGTPAGDTEAFF. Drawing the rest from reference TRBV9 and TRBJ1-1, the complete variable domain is DSGVTQTPKHLITATGQRVTLRCSPRSGDLSVYWYQQSLDQGLQFLIQYYNGEERAKGNILERFSAQQFPDLHSELNLSSLELGDSALYFCASGTPAGDTEAFFGQGTRLTVV.

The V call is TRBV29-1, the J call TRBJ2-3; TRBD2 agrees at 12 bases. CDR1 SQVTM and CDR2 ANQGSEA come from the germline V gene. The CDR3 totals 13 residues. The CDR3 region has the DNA TGCAGTGGGACTAGCGGGAGCACAGATACGCAGTATTTT. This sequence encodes CSGTSGSTDTQYF.

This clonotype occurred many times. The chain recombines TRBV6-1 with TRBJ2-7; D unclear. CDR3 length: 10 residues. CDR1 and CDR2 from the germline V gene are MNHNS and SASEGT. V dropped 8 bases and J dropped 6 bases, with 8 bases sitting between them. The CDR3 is CASYGTEQYF. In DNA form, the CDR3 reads TGTGCCAGCTATGGCACCGAGCAGTACTTC.

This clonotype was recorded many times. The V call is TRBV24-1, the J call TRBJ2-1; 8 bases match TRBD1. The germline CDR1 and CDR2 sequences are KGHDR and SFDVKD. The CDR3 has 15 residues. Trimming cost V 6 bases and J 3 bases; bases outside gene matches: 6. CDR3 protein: CATSHQGADYNEQFF. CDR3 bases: TGTGCCACCAGTCATCAGGGGGCAGACTACAATGAGCAGTTCTTC.

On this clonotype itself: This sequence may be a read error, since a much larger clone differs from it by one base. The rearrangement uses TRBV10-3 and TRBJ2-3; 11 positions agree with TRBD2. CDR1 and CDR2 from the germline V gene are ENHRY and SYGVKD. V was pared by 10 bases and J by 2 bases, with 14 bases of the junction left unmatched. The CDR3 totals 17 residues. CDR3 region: CASGLPSSGGYTDTQYF. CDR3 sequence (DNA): TGTGCCAGCGGTCTCCCTTCTAGCGGGGGGTACACAGATACGCAGTATTTT.

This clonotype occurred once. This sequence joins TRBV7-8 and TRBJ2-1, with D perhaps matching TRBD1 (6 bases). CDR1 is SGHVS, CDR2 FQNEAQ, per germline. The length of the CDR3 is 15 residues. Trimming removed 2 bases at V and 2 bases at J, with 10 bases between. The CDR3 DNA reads TGTGCCAGCAGCTTAACAGGACAGACCTACAATGAGCAGTTCTTC. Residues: CASSLTGQTYNEQFF.

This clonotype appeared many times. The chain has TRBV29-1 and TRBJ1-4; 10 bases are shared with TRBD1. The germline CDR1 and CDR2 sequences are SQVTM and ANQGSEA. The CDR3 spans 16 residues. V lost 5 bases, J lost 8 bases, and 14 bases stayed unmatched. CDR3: CSVRGQGRGSLEKLFF. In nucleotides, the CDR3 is TGCAGCGTTCGGGGACAGGGGCGGGGAAGTCTAGAAAAACTGTTTTTT.

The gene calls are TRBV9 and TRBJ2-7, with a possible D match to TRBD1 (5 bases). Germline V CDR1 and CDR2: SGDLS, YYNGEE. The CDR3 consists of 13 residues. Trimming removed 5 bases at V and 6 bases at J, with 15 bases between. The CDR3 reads CASSADSHREQYF. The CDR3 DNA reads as TGTGCCAGCAGTGCTGACAGTCATCGCGAGCAGTACTTC.

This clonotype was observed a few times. As DNA, the CDR3 is TGTGCCAGCAGTGAACTTTCACACCGATTTAGCCACGAGCAGTACTTC. Amino acids: CASSELSHRFSHEQYF. This chain uses TRBV25-1 with TRBJ2-7; D not certain. Trimming shortened V by 2 bases and J by 5 bases, and 19 bases separated the two germline ends. The germline gives CDR1 MGHDK, CDR2 SYGVNS. The CDR3 sequence is 16 residues long.

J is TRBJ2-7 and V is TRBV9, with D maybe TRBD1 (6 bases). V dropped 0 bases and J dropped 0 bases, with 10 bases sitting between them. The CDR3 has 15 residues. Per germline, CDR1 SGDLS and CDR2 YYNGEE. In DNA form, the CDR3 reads TGTGCCAGCAGCGTAGGCAGGGGCATCTCCTACGAGCAGTACTTC. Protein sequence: CASSVGRGISYEQYF. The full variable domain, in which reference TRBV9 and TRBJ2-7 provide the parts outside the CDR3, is DSGVTQTPKHLITATGQRVTLRCSPRSGDLSVYWYQQSLDQGLQFLIQYYNGEERAKGNILERFSAQQFPDLHSELNLSSLELGDSALYFCASSVGRGISYEQYFGPGTRLTVT.